The source of this TCR beta chain is a study of regulatory T cells in long-lasting Graves disease (dated by TCRdb to the early 2020s). Regarding the research as a whole: To count as having persistent Graves' disease, a patient had to have received antithyroid drug treatment for over 5 years with TSH receptor autoantibodies remaining persistently positive. This study used TCR sequencing and RNA sequencing of peripheral blood to compare persistent Graves' disease patients against newly diagnosed Graves' disease patients. The study took place in China and was registered as a clinical trial. A total of around 35 samples underwent TCR sequencing, from about 13 patients with persistent Graves' disease and 20 or so patients with newly diagnosed Graves' disease. Antithyroid drugs had been taken for approximately 10 years on average by persistent Graves' disease patients in the clinical cohort.

The time point label on this specimen signifies: persistent/refractory GD, antithyroid drugs over 5 years with positive TRAb. For both TCR sequencing and RNA sequencing, RNA was extracted from PBMCs using TRIzol. The diagnosis of Graves' disease was made according to American Thyroid Association guidelines. Patients were recruited from an endocrinology department in Xi'an, China. From each patient, around 8.3 milliliters of peripheral blood was collected into an EDTA anticoagulant tube. Ficoll Paque Plus density gradient separation was used to isolate PBMCs, and no further T cell sorting was performed. An Agilent 2100 Bioanalyzer and agarose gel were used to check RNA quality, while a NanoDrop 2000 measured RNA concentration. What the research found in general, with its limitations: Only the TCR beta chain was sequenced and analyzed. Patients with persistent disease shared more public clonotypes (fewer than 3,000) than newly diagnosed patients did (more than 900). Compared with newly diagnosed patients, patients with persistent Graves' disease had lower TCR Shannon entropy and fewer highly expanded clones, which suggests clonal expansion. The study examined only peripheral blood because the primary lesion, thyroid tissue, could not be accessed. The authors noted that the small sample size was a limitation that may lower accuracy.

This clonotype has more than one count but fewer than ten. Its binding antigen is unknown. The sample holds no much larger clone one base away, and base qualities are not on file. Libraries were prepared through multiplex PCR. Sequenced on an Illumina HiSeq 4000. iRepertoire HTBI primers and Arm-PCR amplification of CDR3 regions were used to construct TCR beta libraries. Gel purification was performed on PCR products prior to sequencing. The paper's data handling went like this. Gene usage analysis of CDR3 amino acid clonotypes used the 60 to 80 TRBV and 11 to 15 TRBJ segments found across samples. Filtered high-quality paired reads were merged into contigs using COPE and FqMerger. BLAST was used to align contigs to IMGT TRBV, TRBD and TRBJ reference genes, with CDR3 defined following IMGT. Clonotypes above 0.1% frequency were classified as highly expanded clones. Shannon entropy was used to measure repertoire diversity, and the Gini coefficient was used to measure V-J evenness. Public clonotypes were defined as clonotypes shared by more than one individual. The raw public reads went through TCRdb reprocessing: fastp at Q25, MiXCR clone calling, in-frame beta chains kept. Each entry merges the rows of one CDR3 protein and shows their most common DNA and genes. The V and J calls follow TCRdb's processing rather than the paper's. The sample includes 300,000 to 500,000 distinct CDR3 sequences, with about 20% observed a single time. The ten largest clones capture 20% to 25% of the sample.

The TCR originated in a female donor with Graves disease. This sample comprised peripheral blood mononuclear cells (PBMCs), obtained when the disease was refractory, from a patient treated with antithyroid drugs.

The CDR3 is CASIKDSLSYEQYF. The nucleotide sequence is given as TGTGCCAGCATCAAGGACTCGCTTTCCTACGAGCAGTACTTC. The rearrangement joined TRBV6-1 to TRBJ2-7; matching of 5 bases hints at TRBD2 as the D gene. The CDR3 runs 14 residues from the cysteine to the phenylalanine. The DNA shown is the 42-base CDR3, in frame from base 1. The germline V gene supplies CDR1 MNHNS and CDR2 SASEGT. V and J are truncated by 7 bases and 1 base respectively, leaving an intervening sequence of 14 bases.